The 11 T cell receptor beta chains below all came from one sample that was sequenced in a study of lymphopenia after photon versus proton radiotherapy. Libraries were prepared by immunoSEQ multiplex PCR; TCRdb keeps only in-frame clonotypes and omits some of them. The sample has about 65,000 clones; over 80% are singletons. The material was peripheral blood, obtained from a patient treated with proton-based radiotherapy. Source of these receptors: a man older than 75 with esophageal cancer.

V is TRBV2 and J is TRBJ1-2; D uncertain. Per germline, CDR1 SNHLY and CDR2 FYNNEI. This CDR3 comprises 14 residues. The V and J ends lost 3 bases and 2 bases respectively, with 10 bases between them. This CDR3 is CASSEDGRNYGYTF. Here the CDR3 DNA reads TGTGCCAGCAGTGAGGATGGGCGGAACTATGGCTACACCTTC. Full variable domain (rest looked up from reference TRBV2 and TRBJ1-2): EPEVTQTPSHQVTQMGQEVILRCVPISNHLYFYWYRQILGQKVEFLVSFYNNEISEKSEIFDDQFSVERPDGSNFTLKIRSTKLEDSAMYFCASSEDGRNYGYTFGSGTRLTVV.

The rearrangement links TRBV4-1 to TRBJ1-5; D possibly corresponds to TRBD1 (5 bases). The CDR3 length is 16 residues. V lost 0 bases to trimming and J lost 5 bases, with 14 bases between them. Germline V CDR1 and CDR2: MGHRA, YSYEKL. The chain's CDR3 is CASSQDGFPGDQPQHF. The CDR3 DNA reads as TGCGCCAGCAGCCAAGATGGGTTTCCGGGGGATCAGCCCCAGCATTTT.

This clone was seen more than once but under ten times. The V call is TRBV19, the J call TRBJ1-5; 9 nucleotides match TRBD1. The junction had 6 bases not matched to a gene; V was cut back by 5 bases and J by 1 base. The CDR3 spans 16 residues. Germline-derived CDR1 and CDR2 are LNHDA and SQIVND (reference sequence). The CDR3 is CASSSFDRGSNQPQHF. The CDR3 coding sequence is TGTGCCAGTAGTTCCTTCGACAGGGGGAGCAATCAGCCCCAGCATTTT.

The chain combines TRBV21-1 with TRBJ1-2; the DNA was not compared with TRBD1, the D call given in the table. TRBV21-1 is a listed pseudogene. The CDR3 has 14 residues. The CDR3 coding sequence is TGTGCCAGCAGCAAAGAGACGGCAGGGGTTGGCTACACCTTC. It translates to CASSKETAGVGYTF.

The gene calls are TRBV28 and TRBJ1-2; no reliable D call. This CDR3 comprises 14 residues. Germline values: CDR1 MDHEN, CDR2 SYDVKM. The V gene lost 8 bases and the J gene lost 0 bases, with 13 bases spanning the gap. The CDR3 bases are TGTGCCAGCGTGGTGTCGGGTGCTAACTATGGCTACACCTTC. Its protein product is CASVVSGANYGYTF.

Comment on this clone: This CDR3 is also generated by other DNA sequences in the sample. The V gene is TRBV7-9, the J gene TRBJ2-5; D gene uncertain. Germline V CDR1 and CDR2: SEHNR, FQNEAQ (reference sequence). Trimming took off 0 bases at V and 0 bases at J, with 5 bases between the two ends. The CDR3 is 14 residues long. CDR3: CASSLARDQETQYF. CDR3 coding DNA: TGTGCCAGCAGCTTAGCTCGGGACCAAGAGACCCAGTACTTC.

The J gene is TRBJ2-7, the V gene TRBV5-1; a possible D gene is TRBD1 (6 bases). V lost 0 bases to trimming and J lost 2 bases, with 12 bases between them. This CDR3 region has 15 residues. The germline V gene has CDR1 SGHRS and CDR2 YFSETQ. As DNA, the CDR3 is TGCGCCAGCAGCTTGGATACAGGGAGCGCCTACGAGCAGTACTTC. As protein: CASSLDTGSAYEQYF.

This clone was detected once. V and J are TRBV10-1 and TRBJ2-7; D unclear. V lost 1 base, J lost 3 bases, and 7 bases lay in between. The CDR3 is 13 amino acids. The germline gives CDR1 WNHNN, CDR2 SYGVQD (reference sequence). CDR3 sequence reads: CASSEYRDYEQYF. Here the CDR3 DNA reads TGCGCCAGCAGTGAGTACCGTGACTACGAGCAGTACTTC.

CDR3 sequence (DNA): TGTGCCAGCAGCTTAGGTCTGGGCTCCTACGAGCAGTACTTC. Amino acids: CASSLGLGSYEQYF. V usage is TRBV11-2 and J usage is TRBJ2-7; the D is unclear. Germline assignment: CDR1 SGHAT and CDR2 FQNNGV. The ends were cut back, 1 base at V and 0 bases at J, with 7 bases in the middle. The CDR3 is 14 amino acids.

In regard to this clone: Its ends do not fully match the called genes, so a read error is possible. V gene TRBV4-3 combines with J gene TRBJ2-3, with TRBD1 identical over 7 bases. The CDR3 covers 16 residues. CDR1 is LGHNA, CDR2 YSLEER, per germline. The CDR3: CASSQLDRAYTGTQYF. DNA of the CDR3: TGCGCCAGCAGCCAATTAGACAGGGCCTACACAGGTACGCAGTATTTT.

This rearrangement joins TRBV30 to TRBJ1-4, with a possible D match to TRBD1 (6 bases). The CDR3 sequence is 14 residues long. Germline V gene data show CDR1 as GTSNPN and CDR2 as SVGIG (reference sequence). The ends were cut back, 3 bases at V and 6 bases at J, with 14 bases in the middle. The CDR3 DNA sequence: TGTGCCTGGAGCCTGGGGGGCTTGGATGAAAAACTGTTTTTT. Amino acid sequence: CAWSLGGLDEKLFF.